This T cell receptor (beta chain) is from a study of cytomegalovirus exposure and HLA in healthy donors. Study observations and caveats: The study carried out a later analysis of TCR beta sequences. It associated some 15,000 of them with specific HLA alleles at a false discovery rate of 0.05.

Deletions cut 4 bases from V and 4 bases from J, with 16 bases between. The CDR3 is 15 amino acids. The germline V gene encodes CDR1 MGHRA and CDR2 YSYEKL. As concerns this clone: The antigen remains unidentified.

Use of 60 Vbeta and 13 Jbeta primers characterized the PCR. Here immunoSEQ multiplex PCR was the method, and the copy in TCRdb shows in-frame clones only, minus some. The sample yields roughly 200,000 clones, approximately 70% seen once. Sequencing used PBMCs. The clonotype originates from a man aged 40-55 years in good health and CMV-seropositive. The chain joins TRBV4-1 to TRBJ1-2; D possibly corresponds to TRBD1 (5 bases). CDR3 sequence: CASSLLTAMGYGYTF. CDR3 coding DNA: TGCGCCAGCAGCCTCCTGACAGCGATGGGCTATGGCTACACCTTC.